This T cell receptor beta chain was sequenced during a study of T cell responses to AZD1222 COVID-19 vaccine. The study's findings and limits: Only a handful of AZD1222 recipients, more than 5 in all, had baseline seropositivity. Within unmutated variant regions lay the reported targets of nearly half of spike-specific TCRs.

The assay was immunoSEQ multiplex PCR, and TCRdb's table has in-frame clones only and misses some. The top ten hold about 7.7% of the sample, which has some 120,000 clones, about 90% seen once. On this clone: What it binds is not known. In the same sample, other DNA sequences code for this CDR3.

The germline V gene encodes CDR1 MGHRA and CDR2 YSYEKL. V dropped 0 bases and J dropped 2 bases, with 11 bases sitting between them. This CDR3 contains 15 residues. The receptor was derived from an adult who received the AZD1222 COVID-19 vaccine. The genes are TRBV4-1 and TRBJ2-7; perhaps TRBD2 as D (6 bases). This specimen consisted of peripheral blood, obtained 28 days after the second AZD1222 dose. The CDR3 region has the DNA TGCGCCAGCAGCCAAGACCCAGCGGGCACCTACGAGCAGTACTTC. As protein: CASSQDPAGTYEQYF.